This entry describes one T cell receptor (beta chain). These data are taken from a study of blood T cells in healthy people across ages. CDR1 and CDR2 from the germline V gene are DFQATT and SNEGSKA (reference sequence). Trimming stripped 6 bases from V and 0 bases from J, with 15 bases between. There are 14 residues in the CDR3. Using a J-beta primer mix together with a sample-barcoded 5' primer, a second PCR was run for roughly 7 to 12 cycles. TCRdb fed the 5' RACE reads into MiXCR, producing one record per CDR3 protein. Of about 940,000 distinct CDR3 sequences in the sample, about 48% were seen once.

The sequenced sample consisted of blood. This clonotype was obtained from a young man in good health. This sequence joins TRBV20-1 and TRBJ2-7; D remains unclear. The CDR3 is CSASVGSASYEQYF. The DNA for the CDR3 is TGCAGTGCCTCCGTGGGGTCCGCCTCCTACGAGCAGTACTTC.